This T cell receptor beta chain came from a study of blood T cell repertoires in COVID-19. Sequencing was performed with immunoSEQ multiplex PCR; in TCRdb, only in-frame clones are kept and a portion is missing. This table holds 60,000 to 75,000 clones, 75% to 90% found once. Trimming took 8 bases from V and 5 from J, leaving 15 bases between them. Per the germline V gene, CDR1 is MGHDK and CDR2 is SYGVNS. The CDR3 contains 13 residues. Material for sequencing was peripheral blood. The V call is TRBV25-1, the J call TRBJ1-1; possibly TRBD1 for D (6 bases). The clonotype comes from a man aged 25 to 45 with acute or convalescent COVID-19. In nucleotides, the CDR3 is TGTGCCAGCCGTCCAGGGGTAGGTACTGAAGCTTTCTTT. Its protein product is CASRPGVGTEAFF.